A selection of T cell receptor beta chains follows, all from one sample in a study of T cells in Graves' hyperthyroidism and ophthalmopathy. TCRdb ran MiXCR on the multiplex PCR reads and lists one entry per CDR3 protein. The data contain about 640,000 distinct CDR3 sequences, less than 25% of them singletons. The specimen sequenced was blood. The source is a man aged 30 to 45 with Graves' ophthalmopathy. Both conserved end residues are part of each CDR3. The D gene is left open where the match is weak. The size entry is marked missing in some rows and otherwise reads once, few, many or a size class.

J gene,D gene,CDR3 length,clone size,V gene,CDR3 protein,CDR3 DNA
TRBJ2-1,TRBD2,14,few,TRBV20-1,CSALTRAGVEEQFF,TGCAGTGCCCTGACCCGGGCGGGAGTTGAGGAGCAGTTCTTC
TRBJ1-2,NA,14,NA,TRBV28,CASSPGTPLGGYTF,TGTGCCAGCAGTCCCGGGACACCGCTGGGTGGCTACACCTTC
TRBJ1-2,NA,13,NA,TRBV7-6,CASSLGGTDGYTF,TGTGCCAGCAGCTTGGGGGGGACTGATGGCTACACCTTC
TRBJ2-2,TRBD2,20,NA,TRBV6-2/TRBV6-3,CASSKHPPGLAGGLTGELFF,TGTGCCAGCAGTAAACACCCGCCGGGACTAGCGGGAGGACTCACCGGGGAGCTGTTTTTT
TRBJ1-4,NA,16,many,TRBV3-1,CASSPEMTPTNEKLFF,TGTGCCAGCAGCCCCGAAATGACTCCAACTAATGAAAAACTGTTTTTT
TRBJ2-7,TRBD1,14,NA,TRBV5-4,CASSMGQGGYEQYF,TGTGCCAGCAGCATGGGACAGGGGGGGTACGAGCAGTACTTC
TRBJ2-7,NA,13,many,TRBV11-2,CASSWGAGYEQYF,TGTGCCAGCAGCTGGGGAGCTGGTTACGAGCAGTACTTC
TRBJ2-7,TRBD1,12,NA,TRBV20-1,CSASRGTYEQYF,TGCAGTGCTAGCAGGGGGACCTACGAGCAGTACTTC
TRBJ2-7,TRBD1,14,NA,TRBV30,CAFRGTGRSGEQYF,TGTGCCTTCCGGGGGACAGGGAGGAGTGGCGAGCAGTACTTC
TRBJ2-1,NA,15,many,TRBV3-1,CASSREGTTYNEQFF,TGTGCCAGCAGCCGCGAGGGGACGACCTACAATGAGCAGTTCTTC
TRBJ2-7,NA,16,many,TRBV18,CASSLATDQSTYEQYF,TGTGCCAGCTCACTAGCGACGGACCAGAGTACCTACGAGCAGTACTTC
TRBJ2-1,NA,15,NA,TRBV30,CAWGEGGPSYNEQFF,TGTGCCTGGGGCGAAGGAGGGCCCTCCTACAATGAGCAGTTCTTC
TRBJ2-2,TRBD1,15,many,TRBV28,CASSLGTGNTGELFF,TGTGCCAGCAGTTTAGGGACAGGGAACACCGGGGAGCTGTTTTTT
TRBJ2-5,TRBD1,16,many,TRBV20-1,CSARRSTGGRSETQYF,TGCAGTGCCCGGAGGTCTACAGGGGGCCGATCGGAGACCCAGTACTTC
TRBJ2-1,TRBD2,17,NA,TRBV28,CASRYPGLEVGTNEQFF,TGTGCCAGCAGGTACCCGGGACTAGAAGTGGGGACTAATGAGCAGTTCTTC